Presented here are 21 T cell receptor beta chains from one specimen sequenced in a study of a mutant IDH1 vaccine in newly diagnosed glioma. This table comes from immunoSEQ multiplex PCR, and its TCRdb copy is limited to in-frame clones, with some not included. The sample shows 30,000 to 40,000 clones, roughly 80% of them seen only once. These TCRs are of unknown antigen specificity. This sample's time point: week 5, during vaccination. Doses comprised 300 ug of mutant IDH1 20-mer peptide each, plus topical imiquimod. Sequences were derived from PBMCs, sampled from a glioma patient whose treatment included an IDH1 peptide vaccine. The source of these receptors is a man aged 25-45 years with glioma.

The chain joins TRBV6-1 to TRBJ2-7, with 8 bases identical to TRBD1. J gave up 4 bases and V 10 bases, and 9 bases lay outside the gene matches. Germline V gene lookup returns CDR1 MNHNS and CDR2 SASEGT. There are 13 residues in the CDR3. This CDR3 reads CATSGQGIYEQYF. The CDR3 DNA reads TGTGCCACCTCTGGACAGGGTATTTACGAGCAGTACTTC.

The CDR3 DNA follows: TGTGCCAGCAGCAAGTTAAACAGAGGAACCCAAGAGACCCAGTACTTC. It codes for CASSKLNRGTQETQYF. V gene TRBV21-1 combines with J gene TRBJ2-5. TRBV21-1 constitutes a pseudogene. The CDR3 totals 16 residues.

This chain joins TRBV7-8 and TRBJ2-7; D gene unclear. The CDR3 extends over 14 amino acids. Germline CDR1 reads SGHVS; CDR2 reads FQNEAQ. V was pared by 1 base and J by 4 bases, with 11 bases between. CDR3 DNA sequence: TGTGCCAGCAGCTTAGAGCTAGTAGCTTACGAGCAGTACTTC. Residues: CASSLELVAYEQYF.

This chain connects TRBV7-9 to TRBJ2-2; D remains ambiguous. Trimming removed 7 bases from V and 6 bases from J, with 12 bases in between. CDR1 is SEHNR, CDR2 FQNEAQ, per germline (reference sequence). This CDR3 has 13 amino acids. The CDR3 nucleotides read TGTGCCAGCAATCGTCCCACGGCCGGGGAGCTGTTTTTT. Protein: CASNRPTAGELFF.

The V call is TRBV27, the J call TRBJ1-2; perhaps TRBD1 as D (6 bases). Trimming took 4 bases from V and 4 from J, leaving 16 bases between them. Germline V gene lookup returns CDR1 MNHEY and CDR2 SMNVEV (reference sequence). The CDR3 has 15 amino acids. The CDR3 is CASSSLKGEGYGYTF. The CDR3 coding sequence is TGTGCCAGCAGTTCCCTAAAGGGGGAGGGCTATGGCTACACCTTC.

The chain has TRBV19 and TRBJ2-4; possible D gene TRBD2, 5 bases. The CDR3 totals 13 residues. V dropped 5 bases and J dropped 4 bases, with 9 bases sitting between them. Germline CDR1 reads LNHDA; CDR2 reads SQIVND (reference sequence). The CDR3 coding sequence is TGTGCCAGTAGTGCAGGACTGAAAAACATTCAGTACTTC. This encodes CASSAGLKNIQYF.

This chain links TRBV19 with TRBJ1-1; TRBD1 is a possible D gene (5 bases). The germline V gene has CDR1 LNHDA and CDR2 SQIVND (reference sequence). V shed 3 bases and J shed 3 bases, with 11 bases lying between them. CDR3 size: 14 residues. CDR3 nucleotide sequence: TGTGCCAGTAGTATTAGGGTGGGGGACACTGAAGCTTTCTTT. It yields the protein CASSIRVGDTEAFF.

There are a few counts of this clone. The rearrangement links TRBV30 to TRBJ1-6; perhaps TRBD1 as D (5 bases). Germline V gene data show CDR1 as GTSNPN and CDR2 as SVGIG (reference sequence). The V end lost 4 bases, the J end lost 12 bases, and 16 bases lay between the germline ends. The CDR3 totals 13 residues. CDR3 amino acids: CAWTLGFRGPLHF. Written as DNA, the CDR3 is TGTGCCTGGACCCTAGGCTTTAGGGGACCCCTCCACTTT.

This clone was recorded once. This chain links TRBV9 with TRBJ2-3; possible D gene TRBD1, 6 bases. Germline V CDR1 and CDR2: SGDLS, YYNGEE. Trimming removed 4 bases at V and 3 bases at J, with 12 bases between. This CDR3 has 14 residues. CDR3 bases: TGTGCCAGCAGCCAACATAGGGGGACAGATACGCAGTATTTT. It codes for CASSQHRGTDTQYF.

This chain joins TRBV5-4 and TRBJ2-4, with 9 bases lining up with TRBD1. The CDR3 is 16 amino acids. Germline V gives CDR1 SGHNT, CDR2 YYREEE (reference sequence). J gave up 2 bases and V 5 bases, and 8 bases lay outside the gene matches. The CDR3 sequence is CASSPGQGPPKNIQYF. The DNA of the CDR3 is TGTGCCAGCAGTCCGGGACAGGGCCCTCCCAAAAACATTCAGTACTTC.

The chain uses TRBV10-3 and TRBJ2-7; D possibly corresponds to TRBD1 (6 bases). The V and J ends lost 9 bases and 6 bases respectively, with 18 bases between them. The CDR3 is made up of 13 amino acids. From germline, CDR1 is ENHRY and CDR2 SYGVKD. CDR3 DNA: TGTGCCATGCAGGGGACCTCCTATTCCGAGCAGTACTTC. It yields the protein CAMQGTSYSEQYF.

The chain is built from TRBV7-9 and TRBJ1-1; unclear D gene. In germline, CDR1 is SEHNR, CDR2 FQNEAQ (reference sequence). V was trimmed by 5 bases and J by 6 bases, leaving 16 bases between them. There are 14 residues in the CDR3. CDR3 coding DNA: TGTGCCAGCAGCCCACCGGCCCGATCCCCTGAAGCTTTCTTT. This encodes CASSPPARSPEAFF. Together with reference TRBV7-9 and TRBJ1-1, the CDR3 gives the full variable domain: DTGVSQNPRHKITKRGQNVTFRCDPISEHNRLYWYRQTLGQGPEFLTYFQNEAQLEKSRLLSDRFSAERPKGSFSTLEIQRTEQGDSAMYLCASSPPARSPEAFFGQGTRLTVV.

The V call is TRBV7-2, the J call TRBJ1-2, with 9 bases fitting TRBD1. The CDR3 covers 13 residues. Germline V gives CDR1 SGHTA, CDR2 FQGNSA. V was pared by 8 bases and J by 3 bases, with 4 bases of the junction left unmatched. In DNA, the CDR3 is TGTGCCAGCCAAAGGGACAGGGACTATGGCTACACCTTC. This encodes CASQRDRDYGYTF.

The chain is built from TRBV29-1 and TRBJ2-1; 7 bases are a match to TRBD1. The germline gives CDR1 SQVTM, CDR2 ANQGSEA. This CDR3 is built from 11 residues. The trim removed 2 bases at V and 10 bases at J, leaving 2 bases unmatched. The CDR3 DNA follows: TGCAGCGTTGAAAAAGGGGGCGAGCAGTTCTTC. The encoded protein is CSVEKGGEQFF.

The chain carries TRBV10-3 and TRBJ1-2; D is unclear. CDR1 and CDR2 (germline): ENHRY, SYGVKD. This CDR3 contains 17 residues. The V end was cut by 6 bases, the J end by 6 bases, with 26 bases between. The CDR3 is CAISETKEFGGIHGYTF. The CDR3 DNA reads as TGTGCCATCAGCGAGACAAAGGAGTTCGGCGGAATCCATGGCTACACCTTC.

This clone was counted between two and nine times. The V call is TRBV2, the J call TRBJ1-2, with a possible D match to TRBD1 (5 bases). There are 15 residues in the CDR3. V lost 4 bases to trimming and J lost 5 bases, with 17 bases between them. Germline V gives CDR1 SNHLY, CDR2 FYNNEI. This chain's CDR3 is CASSGLSGRLYGYTF. The CDR3 nucleotides read TGTGCCAGCAGTGGGCTATCGGGACGGCTATATGGCTACACCTTC.

The chain is built from TRBV10-2 and TRBJ2-7; D is unresolved. Trimming took off 6 bases at V and 4 bases at J, with 10 bases between the two ends. Per germline, CDR1 WSHSY and CDR2 SAAADI. This CDR3 has 12 residues. The CDR3 region is CASSVPGYEQYF. CDR3 coding DNA: TGCGCCAGCAGCGTACCGGGTTACGAGCAGTACTTC.

The rearrangement uses TRBV30 and TRBJ2-7; D is unresolved. The germline V gene encodes CDR1 GTSNPN and CDR2 SVGIG (reference sequence). CDR3 length: 15 amino acids. Trimming took 2 bases from V and 4 from J, leaving 18 bases between them. CDR3 nucleotide sequence: TGTGCCTGGAGTCCCACCGGCAGGACCTTATACGAGCAGTACTTC. It encodes CAWSPTGRTLYEQYF.

This clone was seen only once. Here the CDR3 omits its conserved ending phenylalanine or tryptophan, so a read error is the likely source. The DNA is left out, because the CDR3 cannot be placed on it with certainty; the CDR3 is given as TCRdb lists it. The CDR3 protein is CASRTKPGQGPFI. V gene TRBV5-5 combines with J gene TRBJ2-4; the D call of TRBD1 is as the table states it, not checked on the DNA. Germline V gene data show CDR1 as SGHKS and CDR2 as YYEKEE (reference sequence). Counting both end residues, the CDR3 totals 13 amino acids.

J is TRBJ2-1 and V is TRBV7-9; 9 nucleotides agree with TRBD2. V gave up 2 bases and J gave up 10 bases; unmatched junction bases: 21. There are 19 residues in the CDR3. The germline CDR1 and CDR2 sequences are SEHNR and FQNEAQ (reference sequence). This chain's CDR3 is CASSLTLRYGAGGLGEQFF. The CDR3 region has the DNA TGTGCCAGCAGCTTAACCCTCCGCTATGGAGCGGGGGGCCTAGGGGAGCAGTTCTTC.

This clone was counted between two and nine times. The rearrangement links TRBV30 to TRBJ2-1; possibly TRBD1 or TRBD2 for D (5 bases each). This CDR3 is built from 12 residues. Trimming took off 4 bases at V and 9 bases at J, with 13 bases between the two ends. Germline V gives CDR1 GTSNPN, CDR2 SVGIG (reference sequence). CDR3 region: CAWKQDRGEQFF. CDR3 DNA: TGTGCCTGGAAACAGGACCGGGGTGAGCAGTTCTTC.